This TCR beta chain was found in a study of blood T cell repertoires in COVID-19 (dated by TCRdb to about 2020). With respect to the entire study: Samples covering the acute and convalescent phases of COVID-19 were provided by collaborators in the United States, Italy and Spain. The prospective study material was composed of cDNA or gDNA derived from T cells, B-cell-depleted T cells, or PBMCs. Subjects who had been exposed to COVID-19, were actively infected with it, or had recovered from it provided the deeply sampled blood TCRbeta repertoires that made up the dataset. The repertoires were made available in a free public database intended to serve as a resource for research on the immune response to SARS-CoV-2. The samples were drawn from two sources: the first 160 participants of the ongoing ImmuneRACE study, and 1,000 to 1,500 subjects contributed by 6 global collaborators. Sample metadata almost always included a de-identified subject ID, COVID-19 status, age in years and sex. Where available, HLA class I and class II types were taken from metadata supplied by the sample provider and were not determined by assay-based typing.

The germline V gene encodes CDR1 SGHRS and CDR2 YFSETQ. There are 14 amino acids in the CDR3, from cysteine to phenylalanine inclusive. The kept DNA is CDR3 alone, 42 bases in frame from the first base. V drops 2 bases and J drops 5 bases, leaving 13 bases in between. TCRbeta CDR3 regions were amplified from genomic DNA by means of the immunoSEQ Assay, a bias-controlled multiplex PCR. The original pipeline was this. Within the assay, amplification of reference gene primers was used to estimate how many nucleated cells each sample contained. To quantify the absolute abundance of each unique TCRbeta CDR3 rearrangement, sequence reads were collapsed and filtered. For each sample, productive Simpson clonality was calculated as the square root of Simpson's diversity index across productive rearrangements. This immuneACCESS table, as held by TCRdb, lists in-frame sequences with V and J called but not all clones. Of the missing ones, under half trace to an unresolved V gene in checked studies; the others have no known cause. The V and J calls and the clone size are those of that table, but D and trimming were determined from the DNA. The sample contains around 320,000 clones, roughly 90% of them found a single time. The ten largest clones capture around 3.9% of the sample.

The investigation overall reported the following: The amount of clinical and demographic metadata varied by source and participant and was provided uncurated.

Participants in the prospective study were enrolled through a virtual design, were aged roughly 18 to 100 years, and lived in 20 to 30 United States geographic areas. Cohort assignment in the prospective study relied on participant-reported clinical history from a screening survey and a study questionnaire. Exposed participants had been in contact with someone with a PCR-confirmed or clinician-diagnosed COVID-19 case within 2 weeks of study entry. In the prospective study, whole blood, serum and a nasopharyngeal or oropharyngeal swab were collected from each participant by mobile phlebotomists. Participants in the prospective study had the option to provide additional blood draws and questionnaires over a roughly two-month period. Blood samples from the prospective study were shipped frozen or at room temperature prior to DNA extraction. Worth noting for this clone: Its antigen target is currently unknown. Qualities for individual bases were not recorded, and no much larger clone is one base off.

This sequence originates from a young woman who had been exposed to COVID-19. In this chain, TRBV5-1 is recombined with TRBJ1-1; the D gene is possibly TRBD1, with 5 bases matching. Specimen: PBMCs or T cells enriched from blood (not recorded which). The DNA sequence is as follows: TGCGCCAGCAGCTTCCATAGTCGGGGGACTGAAGCTTTCTTT. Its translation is CASSFHSRGTEAFF.